The 15 T cell receptor beta chains presented below share a single source sample, sequenced in a study of cytomegalovirus exposure and HLA in healthy donors. The PCR employed 60 Vbeta primers together with 13 Jbeta primers. TCRdb's table, derived via immunoSEQ multiplex PCR, lists solely in-frame clones and lacks some. The data show approximately 190,000 clones, 75% to 90% seen once. The sample taken for sequencing was PBMCs. The origin of the receptors is a woman aged 45-59 years in good health and CMV-seropositive.

This chain links TRBV15 with TRBJ1-2; D not certain. The CDR3 runs 13 residues. Germline CDR1 LNHNV, CDR2 YYDKDF (reference sequence). Trimming stripped 0 bases from V and 7 bases from J, with 9 bases between. As DNA, the CDR3 is TGTGCCACCAGCAGAGATCGGGAGGGTGGCTACACCTTC. Translating it yields CATSRDREGGYTF. The variable domain in full, with the rest retrieved from reference TRBV15 and TRBJ1-2, is DAMVIQNPRYQVTQFGKPVTLSCSQTLNHNVMYWYQQKSSQAPKLLFHYYDKDFNNEADTPDNFQSRRPNTSFCFLDIRSPGLGDTAMYLCATSRDREGGYTFGSGTRLTVV.

The gene calls are TRBV5-1 and TRBJ2-3; a weak D match, TRBD2 (6 bases). This CDR3 comprises 17 residues. Germline V gene sequence: CDR1 SGHRS, CDR2 YFSETQ. V lost 1 base to trimming and J lost 5 bases, with 20 bases between them. The CDR3 reads CASSLNQRGARGDTQYF. CDR3 DNA: TGCGCCAGCAGCTTGAATCAGAGAGGGGCGCGGGGAGATACGCAGTATTTT.

The rearrangement joins TRBV21-1 to TRBJ1-4. TRBV21-1 is labeled a pseudogene. The CDR3 is made up of 16 amino acids. The CDR3, as DNA: TGTGCCAGCAGCAAAGTCCTCCCTATAACTAATGAAAAACTGTTTTTT. This translates into CASSKVLPITNEKLFF.

V usage is TRBV5-6 and J usage is TRBJ2-3; 10 bases are shared with TRBD2. Germline CDR1 and CDR2: SGHDT and YYEEEE. The CDR3 runs 16 residues. V was clipped by 2 bases and J by 0 bases; unmatched bases: 3. CDR3 bases: TGTGCCAGCAGCTTTGGACTAGCGGCTAGCACAGATACGCAGTATTTT. Translation: CASSFGLAASTDTQYF. Full variable domain (rest looked up from reference TRBV5-6 and TRBJ2-3): DAGVTQSPTHLIKTRGQQVTLRCSPKSGHDTVSWYQQALGQGPQFIFQYYEEEERQRGNFPDRFSGHQFPNYSSELNVNALLLGDSALYLCASSFGLAASTDTQYFGPGTRLTVL.

On this clone itself: Being one base from a much bigger clone, this may be a read error. At the DNA level, this CDR3 is encoded by other sequences in the same sample as well. The chain is built from TRBV4-3 and TRBJ2-4; D is perhaps TRBD1 (8 bases). The CDR3 length is 14 residues. Germline V gene data show CDR1 as LGHNA and CDR2 as YSLEER. The CDR3 sequence: CASSTGQGGTIQYF. The CDR3 DNA reads TGCGCCAGCAGCACCGGACAGGGAGGGACCATTCAGTATTTC.

This clone was picked up one time. This chain links TRBV5-5 with TRBJ1-1, with 9 bases identical to TRBD1. V dropped 2 bases and J dropped 5; count of bases not matched to a gene: 13. Germline V gene data show CDR1 as SGHKS and CDR2 as YYEKEE (reference sequence). The CDR3 contains 17 residues. DNA of the CDR3: TGTGCCAGCAGCTTAAGGCTTCTGGGACAGGGAGGGACTGAAGCTTTCTTT. It is translated as CASSLRLLGQGGTEAFF.

This chain connects TRBV27 to TRBJ2-7; 9 bases agree with TRBD1. This CDR3 contains 15 residues. After removal of 2 bases from V and 4 bases from J, the junction contained 6 bases not matched to a gene. CDR1 MNHEY and CDR2 SMNVEV come from the germline V gene (reference sequence). The CDR3 DNA reads as TGTGCCAGCAGTTTAGGGGACAGGGTAAGGTACGAGCAGTACTTC. It yields the protein CASSLGDRVRYEQYF.

There are a few counts of this clone. This chain connects TRBV5-5 to TRBJ1-4; possible D gene TRBD1, 5 bases. Germline V CDR1 and CDR2: SGHKS, YYEKEE (reference sequence). V dropped 4 bases and J dropped 5 bases, with 15 bases sitting between them. This CDR3 is 15 amino acids long. CDR3 residues: CASSLLGTGNEKLFF. The CDR3 DNA reads as TGTGCCAGCAGCCTACTGGGGACTGGGAATGAAAAACTGTTTTTT.

This rearrangement joins TRBV6-4 to TRBJ1-6; possibly TRBD1 for D (5 bases). Germline V gene lookup returns CDR1 MRHNA and CDR2 SNTAGT. Trimming left V 8 bases short and J 8 bases short, with 19 bases between. The CDR3 has 15 residues. The CDR3 here is CASGGDGSRHSPLHF. CDR3 nucleotides: TGTGCCAGCGGGGGGGACGGGAGTCGTCATTCACCCCTCCACTTT.

J is TRBJ2-7 and V is TRBV6-6; 11 bases align to TRBD1. The CDR3 has 13 residues. J lost 6 bases, V lost 10 bases, and 8 bases had no gene match. Germline V gene lookup returns CDR1 MNHNY and CDR2 SVGAGI (reference sequence). The CDR3 DNA reads as TGTGCCACCGGACAGGGGGCTTTTCGCGAGCAGTACTTC. Translating it yields CATGQGAFREQYF.

V gene TRBV5-4 combines with J gene TRBJ1-1, with D possibly matching TRBD1 (5 bases). Trimming removed 3 bases from V and 3 bases from J, with 12 bases in between. Looked up from germline, CDR1 is SGHNT and CDR2 is YYREEE (reference sequence). This CDR3 is 14 amino acids long. DNA for the CDR3: TGTGCCAGCAGCTCCAGATCCAGGGACACTGAAGCTTTCTTT. Translation gives CASSSRSRDTEAFF.

V is TRBV7-9 and J is TRBJ2-1, with D maybe TRBD2 (7 bases). With 8 bases removed from V and 7 bases from J, the gap between germline ends came to 9 bases. Germline V gives CDR1 SEHNR, CDR2 FQNEAQ (reference sequence). The CDR3 spans 11 residues. For the CDR3, the DNA is TGTGCCAGCGGGGGGGCAAATGAGCAGTTCTTC. The encoded protein is CASGGANEQFF.

The rearrangement joins TRBV19 to TRBJ2-5; possible D gene TRBD2, 6 bases. Germline values: CDR1 LNHDA, CDR2 SQIVND (reference sequence). V was shortened by 6 bases and J by 5 bases, with 19 bases between the two germline ends. This CDR3 has 15 amino acids. In DNA form, the CDR3 reads TGTGCCAGTAGGGCGGGAAGGACGGGCGGTGAGACCCAGTACTTC. This codes for CASRAGRTGGETQYF.

CDR3 coding DNA: TGCGCCAGCAGCCAGACAGCTACAGGAGCGGGGGGAACAGATACGCAGTATTTT. This translates into CASSQTATGAGGTDTQYF. The chain is built from TRBV4-1 and TRBJ2-3, with 9 bases matching TRBD2. Germline V gives CDR1 MGHRA, CDR2 YSYEKL. V lost 3 bases and J lost 3; bases outside the gene matches: 13. The CDR3 has 18 amino acids.

V and J are TRBV2 and TRBJ2-1; 9 nucleotides match TRBD2. J gave up 0 bases and V 6 bases, and 3 bases lay outside the gene matches. The CDR3 contains 15 residues. CDR1 is SNHLY, CDR2 FYNNEI, per germline. The DNA for the CDR3 is TGTGCCAGCAGGGGTAGCGGGGGCTCCTACAATGAGCAGTTCTTC. Its protein is CASRGSGGSYNEQFF.